This T cell receptor beta chain was retrieved from a study of cytomegalovirus exposure and HLA in healthy donors. This PCR relied on a set of 60 Vbeta primers and 13 Jbeta primers. Methods used by the authors: Roughly 10 million shared chains were among the about 80 million unique TCR beta chains that a later analysis counted. The assay was immunoSEQ multiplex PCR, and TCRdb's table has in-frame clones only and misses some. That table gives V, J and clone size, and the DNA gave D and trimming. Seen here are around 170,000 clones, more than 80% observed once, and the top ten hold roughly 2.6%. V lost 3 bases and J lost 3; bases outside the gene matches: 5. The V gene's germline CDR1 is SGDLS and CDR2 YYNGEE. The CDR3 length is 14 residues.

Specimen: PBMCs. The chain employs TRBV9 and TRBJ2-5; 7 bases align to TRBD2. This TCR was sampled from a woman aged 45-60 years in good health and CMV-seropositive. CDR3 amino acids: CASSASAGKETQYF. CDR3 DNA sequence: TGTGCCAGCAGCGCCTCAGCGGGGAAAGAGACCCAGTACTTC. Based on the CDR3 plus reference TRBV9 and TRBJ2-5, the full variable domain is DSGVTQTPKHLITATGQRVTLRCSPRSGDLSVYWYQQSLDQGLQFLIQYYNGEERAKGNILERFSAQQFPDLHSELNLSSLELGDSALYFCASSASAGKETQYFGPGTRLLVL.